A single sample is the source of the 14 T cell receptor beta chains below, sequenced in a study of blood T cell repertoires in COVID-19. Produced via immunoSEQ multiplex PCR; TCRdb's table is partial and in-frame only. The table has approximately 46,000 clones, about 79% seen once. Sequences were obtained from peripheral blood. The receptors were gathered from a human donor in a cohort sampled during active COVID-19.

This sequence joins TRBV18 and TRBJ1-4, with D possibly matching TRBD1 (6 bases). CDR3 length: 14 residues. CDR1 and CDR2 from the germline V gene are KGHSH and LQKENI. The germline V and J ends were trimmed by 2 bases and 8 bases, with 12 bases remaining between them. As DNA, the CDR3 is TGTGCCAGCTCACCAGGGGGGGCACGGGAAAAACTGTTTTTT. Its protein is CASSPGGAREKLFF.

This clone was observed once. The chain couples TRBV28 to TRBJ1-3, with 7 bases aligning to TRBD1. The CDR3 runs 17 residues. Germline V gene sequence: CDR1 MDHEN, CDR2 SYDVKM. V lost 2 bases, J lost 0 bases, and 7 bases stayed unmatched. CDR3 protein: CASSLRGAGGSGNTIYF. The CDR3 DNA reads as TGTGCCAGCAGTTTAAGGGGGGCAGGGGGCTCTGGAAACACCATATATTTT.

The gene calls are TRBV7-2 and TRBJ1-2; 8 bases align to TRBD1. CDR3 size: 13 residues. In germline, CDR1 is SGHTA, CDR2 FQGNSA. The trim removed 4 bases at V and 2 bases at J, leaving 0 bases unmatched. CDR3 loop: CASSWDRNYGYTF. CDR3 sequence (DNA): TGTGCCAGCAGCTGGGACAGGAACTATGGCTACACCTTC.

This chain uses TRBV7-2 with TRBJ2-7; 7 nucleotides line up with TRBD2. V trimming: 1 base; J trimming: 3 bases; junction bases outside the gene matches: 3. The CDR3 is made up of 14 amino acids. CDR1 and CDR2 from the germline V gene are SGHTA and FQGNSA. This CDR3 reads CASSLEGGNYEQYF. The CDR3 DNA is TGTGCCAGCAGCTTAGAGGGAGGGAACTACGAGCAGTACTTC.

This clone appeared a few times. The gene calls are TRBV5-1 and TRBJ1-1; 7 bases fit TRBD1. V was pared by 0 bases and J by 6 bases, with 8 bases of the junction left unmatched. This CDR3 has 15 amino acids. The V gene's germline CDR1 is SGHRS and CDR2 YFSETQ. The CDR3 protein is CASSLDNRGGAEAFF. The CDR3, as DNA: TGCGCCAGCAGCTTGGATAACAGGGGTGGGGCTGAAGCTTTCTTT.

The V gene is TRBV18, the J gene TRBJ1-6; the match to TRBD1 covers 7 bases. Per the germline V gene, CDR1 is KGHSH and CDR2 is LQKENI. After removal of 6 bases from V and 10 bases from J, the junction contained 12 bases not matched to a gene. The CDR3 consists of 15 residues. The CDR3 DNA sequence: TGTGCCAGCTCGCCCGGAGGGGGCCGTAGCTCACCCCTCCACTTT. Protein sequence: CASSPGGGRSSPLHF. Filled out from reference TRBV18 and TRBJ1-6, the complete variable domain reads NAGVMQNPRHLVRRRGQEARLRCSPMKGHSHVYWYRQLPEEGLKFMVYLQKENIIDESGMPKERFSAEFPKEGPSILRIQQVVRGDSAAYFCASSPGGGRSSPLHFGNGTRLTVT.

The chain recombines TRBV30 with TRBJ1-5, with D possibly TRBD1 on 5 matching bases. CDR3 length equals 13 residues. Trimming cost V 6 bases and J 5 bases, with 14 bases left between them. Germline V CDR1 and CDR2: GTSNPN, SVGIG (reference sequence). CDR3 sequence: CACSDSNDQPQHF. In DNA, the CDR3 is TGTGCCTGCTCCGACAGCAATGATCAGCCCCAGCATTTT.

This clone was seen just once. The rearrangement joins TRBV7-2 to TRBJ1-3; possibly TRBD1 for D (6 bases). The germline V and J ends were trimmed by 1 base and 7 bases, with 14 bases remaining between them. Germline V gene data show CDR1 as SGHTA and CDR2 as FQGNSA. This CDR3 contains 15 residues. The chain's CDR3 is CASSLERAGANTIYF. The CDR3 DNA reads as TGTGCCAGCAGCTTAGAACGAGCAGGGGCCAACACCATATATTTT. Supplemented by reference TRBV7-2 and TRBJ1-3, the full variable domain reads GAGVSQSPSNKVTEKGKDVELRCDPISGHTALYWYRQSLGQGLEFLIYFQGNSAPDKSGLPSDRFSAERTGGSVSTLTIQRTQQEDSAVYLCASSLERAGANTIYFGEGSWLTVV.

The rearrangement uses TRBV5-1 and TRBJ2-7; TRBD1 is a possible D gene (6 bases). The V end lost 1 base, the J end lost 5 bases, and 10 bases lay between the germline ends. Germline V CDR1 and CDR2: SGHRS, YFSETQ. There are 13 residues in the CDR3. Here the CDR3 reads CASSLQGINEQYF. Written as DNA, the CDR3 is TGCGCCAGCAGCTTGCAGGGGATCAACGAGCAGTACTTC. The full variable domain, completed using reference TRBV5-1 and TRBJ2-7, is KAGVTQTPRYLIKTRGQQVTLSCSPISGHRSVSWYQQTPGQGLQFLFEYFSETQRNKGNFPGRFSGRQFSNSRSEMNVSTLELGDSALYLCASSLQGINEQYFGPGTRLTVT.

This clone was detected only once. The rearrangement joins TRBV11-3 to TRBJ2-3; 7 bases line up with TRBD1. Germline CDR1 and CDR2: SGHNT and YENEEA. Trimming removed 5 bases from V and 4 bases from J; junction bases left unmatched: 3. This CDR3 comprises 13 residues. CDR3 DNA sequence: TGTGCCAGCAGCGCCGGACAGGCAGATACGCAGTATTTT. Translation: CASSAGQADTQYF.

CDR3 sequence reads: CASSLRLTGADTQYF. CDR3 DNA sequence: TGTGCCAGCAGCTTACGTCTGACAGGGGCCGATACGCAGTATTTT. The chain carries TRBV7-2 and TRBJ2-3, with TRBD1 identical over 8 bases. CDR3 length: 15 residues. Germline loops: CDR1 SGHTA, CDR2 FQGNSA. With 2 bases clipped from V and 6 bases from J, the junction kept 7 bases outside the gene matches. The full variable domain, with the rest looked up from reference TRBV7-2 and TRBJ2-3, is GAGVSQSPSNKVTEKGKDVELRCDPISGHTALYWYRQSLGQGLEFLIYFQGNSAPDKSGLPSDRFSAERTGGSVSTLTIQRTQQEDSAVYLCASSLRLTGADTQYFGPGTRLTVL.

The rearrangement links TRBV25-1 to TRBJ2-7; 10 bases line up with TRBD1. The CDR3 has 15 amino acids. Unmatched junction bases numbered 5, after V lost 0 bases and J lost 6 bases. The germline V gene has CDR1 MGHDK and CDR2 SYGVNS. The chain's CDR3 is CASSEYSGTGVEQYF. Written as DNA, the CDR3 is TGTGCCAGCAGTGAATATTCGGGGACAGGGGTCGAGCAGTACTTC.

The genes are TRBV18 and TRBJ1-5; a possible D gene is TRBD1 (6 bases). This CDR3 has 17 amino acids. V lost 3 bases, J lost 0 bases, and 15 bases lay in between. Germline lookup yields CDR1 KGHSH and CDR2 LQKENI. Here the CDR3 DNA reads TGTGCCAGCTCACCGCCTGGGGCAGGGGATAGCAATCAGCCCCAGCATTTT. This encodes CASSPPGAGDSNQPQHF.

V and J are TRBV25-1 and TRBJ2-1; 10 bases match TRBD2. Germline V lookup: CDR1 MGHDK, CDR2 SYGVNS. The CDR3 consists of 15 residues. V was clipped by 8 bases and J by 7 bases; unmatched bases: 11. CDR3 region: CASQSLAGVRNEQFF. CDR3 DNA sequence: TGTGCCAGCCAATCCCTAGCGGGAGTTAGAAATGAGCAGTTCTTC.